This section outlines one T cell receptor (beta chain) sequence together with its context. As handled by the study authors: Amplification with reference gene primers provided the estimates of nucleated cell counts. Libraries were prepared by immunoSEQ multiplex PCR; TCRdb keeps only in-frame clonotypes and omits some of them. V and J calls and clone size follow that table, whereas D and trimming were derived from the DNA. The sample records approximately 200,000 clones, 80% to 90% being singletons. The V end was cut by 10 bases, the J end by 3 bases, with 19 bases between. The length of the CDR3 is 15 residues. CDR1 and CDR2 from the germline V gene are LNHDA and SQIVND (reference sequence). The sample is drawn from a study of blood T cell repertoires in COVID-19.

Sequencing used peripheral blood. This TCR was recovered from a man in his 60s who had recovered from COVID-19. V and J are TRBV19 and TRBJ1-5; D might be TRBD1 (5 bases). CDR3 sequence: CATDGGGILNQPQHF. The CDR3 DNA reads TGTGCCACCGATGGGGGGGGAATACTCAATCAGCCCCAGCATTTT.